A selection of T cell receptor beta chains follows, all from one sample in a study of post-analysis software for immune sequencing data. One entry per CDR3 protein results from TCRdb running MiXCR on the PCR reads. This table has about 460,000 distinct CDR3 sequences, under 55% appearing once. Sequenced: blood. The receptors shown here come from a girl between 10 and 17 years old with multiple sclerosis. The conserved cysteine and the conserved F or W are not part of the CDR3 here.

v_gene: TRBV5-1; len: 13; j_gene: TRBJ2-6; CDR3aa: ASSLEESGANVLT
v_gene: TRBV4-1; len: 12; j_gene: TRBJ1-2; CDR3aa: ASSQRTKDYGHT
v_gene: TRBV7-2; len: 13; j_gene: TRBJ2-5; CDR3aa: ASSSGVDGQETQY
v_gene: TRBV5-1; len: 10; j_gene: TRBJ2-1; CDR3aa: ASSWSGVEQF
v_gene: TRBV18; len: 12; j_gene: TRBJ1-1; CDR3aa: ASSPPAGHTEAF
v_gene: TRBV3-1; len: 10; j_gene: TRBJ2-3; CDR3aa: ASSQELHTQY
v_gene: TRBV20-1; len: 11; j_gene: TRBJ2-7; CDR3aa: SARKQDTYEQY
v_gene: TRBV20-1; len: 13; j_gene: TRBJ2-7; CDR3aa: SASWGLAGAYEQY
v_gene: TRBV7-2; len: 13; j_gene: TRBJ2-5; CDR3aa: ASSWTGSPQETQY
v_gene: TRBV27; len: 14; j_gene: TRBJ2-1; CDR3aa: ASSLSWLASGDEQF
v_gene: TRBV20-1; len: 10; j_gene: TRBJ2-2; CDR3aa: SATGNTGGLF
v_gene: TRBV4-1; len: 14; j_gene: TRBJ1-6; CDR3aa: ASSQDQSQGRSPLH
v_gene: TRBV29-1; len: 9; j_gene: TRBJ2-7; CDR3aa: SVSQGNEQY
v_gene: TRBV20-1; len: 12; j_gene: TRBJ2-7; CDR3aa: SASIAGGPYEQY
v_gene: TRBV7-9; len: 13; j_gene: TRBJ2-1; CDR3aa: ASSLGYSGSYEQF
v_gene: TRBV5-1; len: 13; j_gene: TRBJ2-1; CDR3aa: ASSLNRAKNNEQF
v_gene: TRBV27; len: 12; j_gene: TRBJ2-1; CDR3aa: ASSWTNTYNEQF
v_gene: TRBV24-1; len: 15; j_gene: TRBJ2-3; CDR3aa: ASSDFGQGPLTDTQY
v_gene: TRBV4-1; len: 17; j_gene: TRBJ2-3; CDR3aa: ASSQDGPGLAGVRDTQY
v_gene: TRBV20-1; len: 12; j_gene: TRBJ2-1; CDR3aa: SASTWTDQGEQF
v_gene: TRBV28; len: 14; j_gene: TRBJ2-7; CDR3aa: ASSSFFSGRSDEQY
v_gene: TRBV6-6; len: 12; j_gene: TRBJ2-7; CDR3aa: ASAMGQPASEQY
v_gene: TRBV12-3/TRBV12-4; len: 11; j_gene: TRBJ2-7; CDR3aa: ASSIFGTYEQY
v_gene: TRBV20-1; len: 14; j_gene: TRBJ2-1; CDR3aa: SARDSGRAHNNEQF
v_gene: TRBV6-6; len: 13; j_gene: TRBJ2-3; CDR3aa: ASTLGQGYTDTQY
v_gene: TRBV19; len: 13; j_gene: TRBJ2-3; CDR3aa: ASTPGQLSTDTQY
v_gene: TRBV6-1; len: 10; j_gene: TRBJ1-2; CDR3aa: ASSEGGRGYT
v_gene: TRBV20-1; len: 13; j_gene: TRBJ2-2; CDR3aa: SAALAGGNTGELF
v_gene: TRBV12-3/TRBV12-4; len: 12; j_gene: TRBJ2-7; CDR3aa: ASSFLVSGYEQY
v_gene: TRBV5-1; len: 13; j_gene: TRBJ2-3; CDR3aa: ASSRADSSTDTQY
v_gene: TRBV15; len: 12; j_gene: TRBJ2-5; CDR3aa: ASRGGGLQETQY